The subject of this entry is one TCR beta chain. The data are from a study of blood T cell repertoires in COVID-19. This table comes from immunoSEQ multiplex PCR, and its TCRdb copy is limited to in-frame clones, with some not included. The data show a few hundred thousand clones, more than 80% seen once. This CDR3 region has 14 residues. Germline V gene sequence: CDR1 DFQATT, CDR2 SNEGSKA (reference sequence). Trimming took off 3 bases at V and 7 bases at J, with 16 bases between the two ends. Sequenced input: peripheral blood. This sequence joins TRBV20-1 and TRBJ2-1, with D perhaps TRBD2 (5 bases). This clonotype was obtained from a young man who had recovered from COVID-19. The DNA of the CDR3 is TGCAGTGCTAGTCACAAACTTCTAGCAAATGAGCAGTTCTTC. Translation gives CSASHKLLANEQFF.